The 14 T cell receptor beta chains below come from one sample, sequenced in a study of Ad26.COV2.S vaccination and SARS-CoV-2 variants (dated by TCRdb to the early 2020s). Interpreted using the paper, the treatment or condition label stands for: roughly 18 received Ad26.COV2.S at low or high dose, single or two shots; 5 received placebo; per-sample allocation not given. Repertoires of vaccine and placebo recipients were sequenced from samples collected on day 63 after the first injection. The library relied on the immunoSEQ multiplex PCR assay. TCRdb obtained this table from immuneACCESS and retained in-frame rearrangements with V and J assigned. These tables miss some clones; where compared with another copy, unresolved V genes account for less than half of the shortfall, and the remainder is unexplained. The sample records 450,000 to 550,000 clones, roughly nine tenths of which are singletons. The ten largest clones add up to 2.5% of the sample.

This sample comprised peripheral blood, obtained in a trial of Ad26.COV2.S vaccine versus placebo. The receptors stem from a person between 18 and 59 years old who received the Ad26.COV2.S COVID-19 vaccine or a placebo.

The table lists this clone with a count of one. The CDR3 sequence: CASSLRTWGAAGYTF. The DNA of the CDR3 is TGTGCCAGCAGTTTACGCACGTGGGGTGCGGCCGGCTACACCTTC. The V and J genes are TRBV28 and TRBJ1-2; D gene uncertain. The germline V gene has CDR1 MDHEN and CDR2 SYDVKM. V was cut by 2 bases and J by 8 bases, with 18 bases left in between. CDR3 size: 15 residues.

This CDR3 reads CSASSGTSYNSPLHF. The DNA for the CDR3 is TGCAGTGCTAGTTCAGGGACCTCCTATAATTCACCCCTCCACTTT. The V call is TRBV20-1, the J call TRBJ1-6; tentatively, D is TRBD1 (5 bases). V shed 3 bases and J shed 0 bases, with 9 bases lying between them. Looked up from germline, CDR1 is DFQATT and CDR2 is SNEGSKA (reference sequence). The CDR3 covers 15 residues.

This chain connects TRBV4-2 to TRBJ1-5; tentatively, D is TRBD1 (5 bases). Germline CDR1 reads LGHNA; CDR2 reads YNFKEQ. V was cut by 4 bases and J by 2 bases, with 9 bases left in between. The CDR3 contains 14 residues. CDR3 amino acids: CASSPQTGNQPQHF. CDR3 in DNA: TGTGCCAGCAGCCCTCAGACAGGCAATCAGCCCCAGCATTTT.

J is TRBJ2-1 and V is TRBV5-8; a weak D match, TRBD1 (6 bases). The CDR3 has 14 amino acids. CDR1 and CDR2 from the germline V gene are SGHTS and YDEGEE. V dropped 5 bases and J dropped 1 base, with 10 bases sitting between them. CDR3 region: CASRPGQSYNEQFF. The CDR3 nucleotides read TGTGCCAGCAGACCCGGACAGTCCTACAATGAGCAGTTCTTC.

The rearrangement uses TRBV2 and TRBJ1-4; 7 bases fit TRBD1. The V segment lost 5 bases and the J segment 5 bases; nucleotides outside the gene matches: 8. Germline assignment: CDR1 SNHLY and CDR2 FYNNEI. The CDR3 runs to 15 residues. This chain's CDR3 is CASSTGTAINEKLFF. The CDR3 region has the DNA TGTGCCAGCAGTACCGGGACAGCTATAAATGAAAAACTGTTTTTT.

The chain links TRBV6-5 to TRBJ1-2, with 7 positions matching TRBD1. Per germline, CDR1 MNHEY and CDR2 SVGAGI. CDR3 size: 15 residues. The junction had 6 bases not matched to a gene; V was cut back by 0 bases and J by 5 bases. This CDR3 reads CASSYSEGAGYGYTF. The CDR3 nucleotides read TGTGCCAGCAGTTACTCGGAGGGGGCGGGGTATGGCTACACCTTC.

The J gene is TRBJ2-7, the V gene TRBV7-3; 7 nucleotides agree with TRBD1. The CDR3 covers 15 residues. J gave up 1 base and V 3 bases, and 6 bases lay outside the gene matches. The germline gives CDR1 SGHTA, CDR2 FQGTGA. CDR3 nucleotide sequence: TGTGCCAGCAGCTTTGGAGCAGGGGGATCCTACGAGCAGTACTTC. Translated: CASSFGAGGSYEQYF.

The rearrangement uses TRBV6-2 or TRBV6-3 and TRBJ2-2; 9 bases map to TRBD2. V was pared by 6 bases and J by 3 bases, with 11 bases of the junction left unmatched. CDR1 MNHEY and CDR2 SVGEGT come from the germline V gene. This CDR3 has 17 amino acids. CDR3: CASSQPRTSEDTGELFF. CDR3 sequence (DNA): TGTGCCAGCAGCCAACCGCGGACTAGCGAAGACACCGGGGAGCTGTTTTTT.

The chain uses TRBV7-6 and TRBJ1-1; the D gene is possibly TRBD1 (5 bases). V lost 3 bases and J lost 0, with 14 bases in between. Germline V gene sequence: CDR1 SGHVS, CDR2 FNYEAQ. CDR3 length: 16 residues. CDR3 DNA sequence: TGTGCCAGCAGCTTTAACAGAGACAGACTGAACACTGAAGCTTTCTTT. Translating it yields CASSFNRDRLNTEAFF.

The gene calls are TRBV18 and TRBJ1-2, with D hard to call. Germline V gene lookup returns CDR1 KGHSH and CDR2 LQKENI. The CDR3 consists of 13 residues. The V and J ends lost 3 bases and 0 bases respectively, with 5 bases between them. The CDR3 is CASSPLANYGYTF. In DNA form, the CDR3 reads TGTGCCAGCTCACCGCTAGCTAACTATGGCTACACCTTC.

Remarks on this clone: Other DNA sequences in the sample encode the same CDR3. The chain couples TRBV7-2 to TRBJ1-2; the D is unclear. The CDR3 loop spans 14 amino acids. Germline V gene data show CDR1 as SGHTA and CDR2 as FQGNSA. With 1 base removed from V and 2 bases from J, the gap between germline ends came to 8 bases. CDR3 coding DNA: TGTGCCAGCAGCTTAGAGGCAGGCAACTATGGCTACACCTTC. It yields the protein CASSLEAGNYGYTF.

This chain links TRBV29-1 with TRBJ1-1; D not resolved. V shed 4 bases and J shed 0 bases, with 15 bases lying between them. From germline, CDR1 is SQVTM and CDR2 ANQGSEA. CDR3 length: 15 amino acids. The CDR3, as DNA: TGCAGCGTTGGGTCTGGGGTACCCCTGAACACTGAAGCTTTCTTT. Protein product: CSVGSGVPLNTEAFF.

This CDR3 reads CASSLGGTGDYGYTF. The DNA of the CDR3 is TGTGCCAGCAGCTTGGGGGGGACAGGGGACTATGGCTACACCTTC. J is TRBJ1-2 and V is TRBV5-4; 10 bases are a match to TRBD1. J lost 3 bases, V lost 0 bases, and 2 bases had no gene match. Germline CDR1 is SGHNT and CDR2 is YYREEE (reference sequence). The CDR3 length is 15 residues. The full variable domain, completed using reference TRBV5-4 and TRBJ1-2, is ETGVTQSPTHLIKTRGQQVTLRCSSQSGHNTVSWYQQALGQGPQFIFQYYREEENGRGNFPPRFSGLQFPNYSSELNVNALELDDSALYLCASSLGGTGDYGYTFGSGTRLTVV.

The CDR3: CASSLVGARWEDTQYF. For the CDR3, the DNA is TGTGCCAGCAGTTTAGTGGGGGCCCGTTGGGAGGATACGCAGTATTTT. The chain uses TRBV27 and TRBJ2-3; D may be TRBD1 (6 bases). Germline lookup yields CDR1 MNHEY and CDR2 SMNVEV (reference sequence). CDR3 size: 16 residues. Trimming took 2 bases from V and 6 from J, leaving 18 bases between them.